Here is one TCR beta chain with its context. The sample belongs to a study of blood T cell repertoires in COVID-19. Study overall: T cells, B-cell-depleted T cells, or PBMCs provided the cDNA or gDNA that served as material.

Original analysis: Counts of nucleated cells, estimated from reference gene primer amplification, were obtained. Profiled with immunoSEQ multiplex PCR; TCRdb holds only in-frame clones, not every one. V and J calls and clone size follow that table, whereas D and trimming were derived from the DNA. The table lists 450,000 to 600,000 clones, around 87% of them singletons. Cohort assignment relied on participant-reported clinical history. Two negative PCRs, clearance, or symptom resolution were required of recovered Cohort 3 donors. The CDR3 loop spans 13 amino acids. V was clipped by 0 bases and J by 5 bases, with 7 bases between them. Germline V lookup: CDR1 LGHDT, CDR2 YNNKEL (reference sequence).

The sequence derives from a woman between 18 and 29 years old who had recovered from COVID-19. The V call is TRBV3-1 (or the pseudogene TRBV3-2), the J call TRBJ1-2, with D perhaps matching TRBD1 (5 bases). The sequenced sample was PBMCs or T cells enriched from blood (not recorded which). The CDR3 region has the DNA TGTGCCAGCAGCCAAGAGCAGGGTTATGGCTACACCTTC. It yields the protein CASSQEQGYGYTF.